Sequencing of this T cell receptor (beta chain) was carried out in a study of cytomegalovirus exposure and HLA in healthy donors. Study observations and caveats: According to an earlier analysis, most TCR beta V segments yielded productive rearrangements about 90% or about 30% of the time. CMV serostatus was the only immune exposure information that was available.

The germline CDR1 and CDR2 sequences are SEHNR and FQNEAQ (reference sequence). This CDR3 is 15 amino acids long. Trimming took off 1 base at V and 4 bases at J, with 11 bases between the two ends. The PCR contained 60 Vbeta and 13 Jbeta primers. TCRdb keeps only in-frame clones here, not all; method: immunoSEQ multiplex PCR. The table lists some 220,000 clones, around 88% of them singletons. Regarding this clone: Its antigen is unidentified.

This TCR came from a woman aged 18-35 years in good health and CMV-seronegative. The chain joins TRBV7-9 to TRBJ1-5, with D uncertain. Sequencing was carried out using PBMCs. CDR3 coding DNA: TGTGCCAGCAGCTTAGGGGTATCGGGTAATCAGCCCCAGCATTTT. Encoded protein: CASSLGVSGNQPQHF.